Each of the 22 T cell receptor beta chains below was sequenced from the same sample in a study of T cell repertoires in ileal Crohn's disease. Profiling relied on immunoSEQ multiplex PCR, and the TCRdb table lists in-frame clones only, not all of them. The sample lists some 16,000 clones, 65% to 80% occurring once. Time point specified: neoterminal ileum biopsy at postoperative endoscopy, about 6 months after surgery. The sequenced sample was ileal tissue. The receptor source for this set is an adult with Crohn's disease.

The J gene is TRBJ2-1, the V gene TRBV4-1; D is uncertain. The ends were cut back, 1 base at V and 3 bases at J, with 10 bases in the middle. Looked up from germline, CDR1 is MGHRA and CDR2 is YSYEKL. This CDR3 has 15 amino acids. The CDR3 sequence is CASSQALRIYNEQFF. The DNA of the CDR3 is TGCGCCAGCAGCCAAGCGTTGCGGATCTACAATGAGCAGTTCTTC.

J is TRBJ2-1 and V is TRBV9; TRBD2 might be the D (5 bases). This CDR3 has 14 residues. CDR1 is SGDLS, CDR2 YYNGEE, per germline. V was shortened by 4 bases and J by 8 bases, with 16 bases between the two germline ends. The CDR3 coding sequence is TGTGCCAGCAGCCCACTAGGCCTCCGTGATGAGCAGTTCTTC. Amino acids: CASSPLGLRDEQFF.

The CDR3 DNA is TGTGCCAGCAGCTTGGGGGGGCACCAAGAGACCCAGTACTTC. Translated, it gives CASSLGGHQETQYF. V and J are TRBV5-4 and TRBJ2-5, with TRBD1 as a possible D gene (6 bases). The CDR3 consists of 14 residues. Between the trimmed V and J ends, which lost 0 bases and 0 bases, there was a span of 6 bases. Germline V gives CDR1 SGHNT, CDR2 YYREEE (reference sequence).

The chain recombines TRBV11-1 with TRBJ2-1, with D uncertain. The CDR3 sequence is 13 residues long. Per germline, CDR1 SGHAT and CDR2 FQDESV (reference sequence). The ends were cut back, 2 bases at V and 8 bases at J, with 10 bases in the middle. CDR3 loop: CASSLTVGDEQFF. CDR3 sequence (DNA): TGTGCCAGCAGCTTAACGGTAGGAGATGAGCAGTTCTTC.

This chain's CDR3 is CASSPEAATGNTIYF. The CDR3 DNA sequence: TGTGCCAGCAGCCCAGAGGCCGCAACCGGAAACACCATATATTTT. V usage is TRBV7-2 and J usage is TRBJ1-3; D is undetermined. CDR1 is SGHTA and CDR2 is FQGNSA in the germline V gene. V was cut by 5 bases and J by 4 bases, with 15 bases left in between. The CDR3 sequence is 15 residues long.

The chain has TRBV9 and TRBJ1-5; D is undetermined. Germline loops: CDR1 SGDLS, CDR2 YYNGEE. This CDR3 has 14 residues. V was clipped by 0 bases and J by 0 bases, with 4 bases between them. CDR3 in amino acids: CASSVGGSNQPQHF. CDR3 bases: TGTGCCAGCAGCGTAGGAGGTAGCAATCAGCCCCAGCATTTT.

The CDR3 DNA reads TGTGCCTGGAGTGACGGACAGGGATCGACTGAAGCTTTCTTT. Translated: CAWSDGQGSTEAFF. The J gene is TRBJ1-1, the V gene TRBV30; 8 bases are shared with TRBD1. Germline values: CDR1 GTSNPN, CDR2 SVGIG (reference sequence). The J segment lost 5 bases and the V segment lost 1 base, leaving 6 bases of the junction unmatched. The CDR3 consists of 14 residues.

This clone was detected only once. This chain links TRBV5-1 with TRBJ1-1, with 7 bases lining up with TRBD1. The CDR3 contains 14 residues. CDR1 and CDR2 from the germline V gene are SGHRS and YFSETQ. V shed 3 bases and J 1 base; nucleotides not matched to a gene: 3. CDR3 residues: CASSSGQTNTEAFF. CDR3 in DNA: TGCGCCAGCAGCTCGGGACAGACGAACACTGAAGCTTTCTTT.

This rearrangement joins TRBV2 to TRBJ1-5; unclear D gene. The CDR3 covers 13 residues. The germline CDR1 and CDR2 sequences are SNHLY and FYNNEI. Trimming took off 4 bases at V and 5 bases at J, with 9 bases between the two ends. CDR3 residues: CASSVGVYQPQHF. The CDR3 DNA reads TGTGCCAGCAGTGTGGGAGTTTATCAGCCCCAGCATTTT. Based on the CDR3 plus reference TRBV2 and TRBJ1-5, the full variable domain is EPEVTQTPSHQVTQMGQEVILRCVPISNHLYFYWYRQILGQKVEFLVSFYNNEISEKSEIFDDQFSVERPDGSNFTLKIRSTKLEDSAMYFCASSVGVYQPQHFGDGTRLSIL.

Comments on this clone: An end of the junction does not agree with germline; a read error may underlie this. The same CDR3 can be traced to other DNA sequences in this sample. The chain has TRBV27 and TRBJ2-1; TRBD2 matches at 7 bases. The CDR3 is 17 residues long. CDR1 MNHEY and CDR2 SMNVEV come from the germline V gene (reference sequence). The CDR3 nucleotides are TGTGCCAGCAGTTCCAAAGCACTAGCGTCGAGCTACAATGAGCAATTCTTC. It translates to CASSSKALASSYNEQFF.

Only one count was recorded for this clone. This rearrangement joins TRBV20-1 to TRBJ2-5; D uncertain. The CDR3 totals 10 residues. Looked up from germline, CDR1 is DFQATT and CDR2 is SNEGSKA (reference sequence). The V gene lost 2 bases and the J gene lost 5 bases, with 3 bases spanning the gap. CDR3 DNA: TGCAGTGCTAGACGGGAGACCCAGTACTTC. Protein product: CSARRETQYF.

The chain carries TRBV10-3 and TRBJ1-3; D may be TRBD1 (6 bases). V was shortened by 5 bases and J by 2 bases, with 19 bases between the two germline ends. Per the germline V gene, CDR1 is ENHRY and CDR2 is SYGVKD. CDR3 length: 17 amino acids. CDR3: CAISPKGGGSTGNTIYF. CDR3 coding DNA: TGTGCCATCAGTCCTAAGGGGGGGGGCTCCACTGGAAACACCATATATTTT.

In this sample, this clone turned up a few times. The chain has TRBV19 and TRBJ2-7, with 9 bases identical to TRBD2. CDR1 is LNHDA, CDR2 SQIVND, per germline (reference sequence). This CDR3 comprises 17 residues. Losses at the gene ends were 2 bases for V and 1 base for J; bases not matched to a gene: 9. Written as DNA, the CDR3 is TGTGCCAGTAGTATATCGACTAGCGGCGAATTTTCCTACGAGCAGTACTTC. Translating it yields CASSISTSGEFSYEQYF.

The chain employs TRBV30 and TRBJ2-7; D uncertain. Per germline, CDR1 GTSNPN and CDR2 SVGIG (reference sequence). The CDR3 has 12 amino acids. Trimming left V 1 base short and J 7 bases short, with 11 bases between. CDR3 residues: CAWSGRFGEQYF. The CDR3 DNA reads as TGTGCCTGGAGTGGCAGGTTCGGAGAGCAGTACTTC. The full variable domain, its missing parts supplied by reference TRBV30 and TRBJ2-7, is SQTIHQWPATLVQPVGSPLSLECTVEGTSNPNLYWYRQAAGRGLQLLFYSVGIGQISSEVPQNLSASRPQDRQFILSSKKLLLSDSGFYLCAWSGRFGEQYFGPGTRLTVT.

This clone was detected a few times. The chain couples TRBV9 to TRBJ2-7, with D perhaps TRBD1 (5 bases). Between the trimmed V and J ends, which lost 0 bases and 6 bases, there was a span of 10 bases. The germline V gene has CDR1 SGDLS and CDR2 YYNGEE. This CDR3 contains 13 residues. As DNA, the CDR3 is TGTGCCAGCAGCGTAGAGGGGTACTCCGAGCAGTACTTC. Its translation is CASSVEGYSEQYF.

CDR3 nucleotides: TGTGCCAGCAGTGAATTGAGCGGTTGGACGGCAGATACGCAGTATTTT. Protein sequence: CASSELSGWTADTQYF. The chain employs TRBV2 and TRBJ2-3, with a possible D match to TRBD2 (5 bases). CDR1 is SNHLY, CDR2 FYNNEI, per germline. Trimming left V 2 bases short and J 4 bases short, with 16 bases between. CDR3 size: 16 residues. The whole variable domain, remainder taken from reference TRBV2 and TRBJ2-3, is EPEVTQTPSHQVTQMGQEVILRCVPISNHLYFYWYRQILGQKVEFLVSFYNNEISEKSEIFDDQFSVERPDGSNFTLKIRSTKLEDSAMYFCASSELSGWTADTQYFGPGTRLTVL.

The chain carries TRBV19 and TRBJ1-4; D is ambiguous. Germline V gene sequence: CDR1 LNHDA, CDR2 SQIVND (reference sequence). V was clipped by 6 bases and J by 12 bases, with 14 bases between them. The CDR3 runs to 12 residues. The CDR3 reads CASSFKGGELFF. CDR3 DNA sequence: TGTGCCAGTAGCTTTAAGGGCGGGGAACTGTTTTTT.

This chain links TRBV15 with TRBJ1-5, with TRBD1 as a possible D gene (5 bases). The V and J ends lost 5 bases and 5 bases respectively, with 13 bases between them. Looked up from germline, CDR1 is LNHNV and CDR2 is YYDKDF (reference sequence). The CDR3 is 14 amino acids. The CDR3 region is CATSPRQPDQPQHF. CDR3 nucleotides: TGTGCCACCAGCCCCCGACAGCCAGATCAGCCCCAGCATTTT.

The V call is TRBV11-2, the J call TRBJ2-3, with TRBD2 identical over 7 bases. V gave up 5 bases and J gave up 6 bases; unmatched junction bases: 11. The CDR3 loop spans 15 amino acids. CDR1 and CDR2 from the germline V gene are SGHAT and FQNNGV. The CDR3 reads CASSLQGWGGDTQYF. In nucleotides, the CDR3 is TGTGCCAGCAGCCTACAAGGGTGGGGAGGGGATACGCAGTATTTT.

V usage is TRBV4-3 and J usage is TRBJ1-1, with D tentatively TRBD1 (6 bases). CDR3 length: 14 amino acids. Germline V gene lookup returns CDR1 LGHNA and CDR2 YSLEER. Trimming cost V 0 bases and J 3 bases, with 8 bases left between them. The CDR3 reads CASSQEPGDTEAFF. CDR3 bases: TGCGCCAGCAGCCAAGAGCCAGGGGACACTGAAGCTTTCTTT.

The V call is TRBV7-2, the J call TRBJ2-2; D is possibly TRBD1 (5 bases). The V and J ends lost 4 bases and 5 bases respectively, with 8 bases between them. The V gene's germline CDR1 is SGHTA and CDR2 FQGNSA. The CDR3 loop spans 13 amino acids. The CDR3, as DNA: TGTGCCAGCAGCTCGACAGCGACCGGGGAGCTGTTTTTT. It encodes CASSSTATGELFF.

Here the CDR3 reads CASSLAGNNQPQHF. The DNA for the CDR3 is TGCGCCAGCAGCTTGGCAGGGAATAATCAGCCCCAGCATTTT. The chain has TRBV5-1 and TRBJ1-5, with TRBD1 as a possible D gene (5 bases). This CDR3 region has 14 residues. Germline V gene sequence: CDR1 SGHRS, CDR2 YFSETQ. Trimming took 0 bases from V and 4 from J, leaving 8 bases between them.